The rows below give T cell receptor beta chains drawn from one sample of a study of PD-L1 blockade in urothelial cancer. The protocol was immunoSEQ multiplex PCR, while the TCRdb copy is restricted to in-frame clones and leaves out a portion. This sample yields fewer than 25,000 clones, of which around nine tenths are seen a single time; roughly 3.2% belongs to the top ten. The source was PBMCs, collected around atezolizumab (anti-PD-L1) treatment. These receptors all come from a man aged 50 to 59 with urothelial cancer. Each CDR3 is given with its conserved first and last residue. A D gene is named only where the DNA matches it firmly. The size field is filled for only some rows; it gives once, few, many or a size class.

CASSLQGSTDTQYF	TGCGCCAGCAGTTTACAGGGTTCGACAGATACGCAGTATTTT	NA	TRBV4-1	TRBJ2-3	NA
CATQSRLSTDTQYF	TGTGCCACACAATCTAGGTTATCCACAGATACGCAGTATTTT	NA	TRBV6-5	TRBJ2-3	once
CASSVLGRTGVTGELFF	TGTGCCAGCAGCGTCCTGGGTAGGACAGGAGTTACCGGGGAGCTGTTTTTT	TRBD1	TRBV7-9	TRBJ2-2	NA
CASSVGTSGSDEQFF	TGTGCCAGCAGTGTCGGGACTAGCGGGAGCGATGAGCAGTTCTTC	TRBD2	TRBV6-4	TRBJ2-1	NA
CASSWDSNSNQPQHF	TGTGCCAGTAGTTGGGACAGCAATAGCAATCAGCCCCAGCATTTT	TRBD1	TRBV19	TRBJ1-5	NA
CASSLALRVGGNAEAFF	TGTGCCAGCAGCTTGGCTCTAAGGGTGGGGGGAAACGCTGAAGCTTTCTTT	NA	TRBV5-5	TRBJ1-1	NA
CASSVARDTDTQYF	TGTGCCAGCAGCGTAGCCCGGGACACAGATACGCAGTATTTT	NA	TRBV9	TRBJ2-3	NA
CASSVRDRGNEKLFF	TGTGCCAGCAGCGTTCGGGACAGGGGGAATGAAAAACTGTTTTTT	TRBD1	TRBV6-1	TRBJ1-4	NA
CASSFSGAYNEQFF	TGCGCCAGCAGCTTTAGCGGAGCCTACAATGAGCAGTTCTTC	NA	TRBV5-1	TRBJ2-1	NA
CAWSSWLAVYEQYF	TGTGCCTGGAGCAGTTGGCTAGCCGTATACGAGCAGTACTTC	NA	TRBV30	TRBJ2-7	NA
CASSFGGLTDTQYF	TGTGCCAGCAGCTTTGGCGGTCTCACAGATACGCAGTATTTT	NA	TRBV5-4	TRBJ2-3	NA
CASSYSGLAGVYNEQFF	TGTGCCAGCAGCTATTCTGGACTAGCGGGGGTTTACAATGAGCAGTTCTTC	TRBD2	TRBV2	TRBJ2-1	NA
CASSEGTGGVHTEAFF	TGCGCCAGCAGTGAAGGGACAGGGGGGGTTCACACTGAAGCTTTCTTT	TRBD1	TRBV10-2	TRBJ1-1	NA
CASSLSGSPHTQYF	TGTGCCAGCAGCCTTAGCGGGAGCCCGCATACGCAGTATTTT	TRBD2	TRBV6-4	TRBJ2-3	NA
CASKDRARSEAFF	TGTGCCAGCAAAGACAGGGCCAGGTCTGAAGCTTTCTTT	TRBD1	TRBV27	TRBJ1-1	NA
CAWRNRGVNTEAFF	TGTGCCTGGAGGAACAGGGGCGTGAACACTGAAGCTTTCTTT	TRBD1	TRBV30	TRBJ1-1	NA
CASSQGTGDTGELFF	TGTGCCAGCAGCCAAGGGACAGGGGACACCGGGGAGCTGTTTTTT	TRBD1	TRBV4-2	TRBJ2-2	NA
CASSGADRYNSPLHF	TGTGCCAGCTCAGGGGCGGACCGTTATAATTCACCCCTCCACTTT	NA	TRBV18	TRBJ1-6	NA
CASRPRGYNEQFF	TGTGCCAGCAGGCCGCGGGGATACAATGAGCAGTTCTTC	NA	TRBV27	TRBJ2-1	NA
CASRNRGEADYNEQFF	TGTGCCAGCAGGAACCGAGGGGAGGCGGACTACAATGAGCAGTTCTTC	NA	TRBV21-1	TRBJ2-1	NA
CASSVAFGANTEAFF	TGTGCCAGCAGCGTAGCATTTGGGGCGAACACTGAAGCTTTCTTT	NA	TRBV9	TRBJ1-1	once
CASSLETGDTQYF	TGTGCCAGCAGCTTGGAAACAGGAGATACGCAGTATTTT	NA	TRBV11-2	TRBJ2-3	NA
CASSTPGFRENTEAFF	TGTGCCAGCAGCACCCCGGGTTTTCGTGAGAACACTGAAGCTTTCTTT	NA	TRBV11-2	TRBJ1-1	NA